This entry lists 4 T cell receptor beta chains sequenced from one sample in a study of blood T cells in healthy people across ages. The use of a sample-barcoded 5' primer and a J-beta primer mix characterized a second PCR of roughly 6 to 11 cycles. From the 5' RACE reads, TCRdb called clonotypes with MiXCR, one entry per CDR3 protein. Among about 1.6 million distinct CDR3 sequences listed, almost 35% were seen once. The sample comprised blood. All receptors derive from a woman under 40 in good health.

The chain is built from TRBV18 and TRBJ2-1, with TRBD2 matching 9 bases. After removal of 2 bases from V and 8 bases from J, the junction contained 7 bases not matched to a gene. Germline V gives CDR1 KGHSH, CDR2 LQKENI. There are 15 residues in the CDR3. CDR3 amino acids: CASSPRASGVDEQFF. DNA of the CDR3: TGTGCCAGCTCACCAAGGGCTAGCGGGGTGGATGAGCAGTTCTTC.

About this clonotype: One end of the junction fails to match germline, which may point to a read error. The gene calls are TRBV6-1 and TRBJ2-1, with 9 bases identical to TRBD2. Germline CDR1 is MNHNS and CDR2 is SASEGT. The CDR3 is 16 residues long. The CDR3: CAGSERRRGGSDEQFF. The CDR3 DNA reads TGTGCCGGCAGTGAACGGAGGCGGGGGGGATCCGATGAGCAGTTCTTC.

CDR3 in amino acids: CSAPMALSTYEQYF. The CDR3 DNA reads TGCAGTGCCCCAATGGCGTTATCGACCTACGAGCAGTACTTC. V usage is TRBV20-1 and J usage is TRBJ2-7; D call uncertain. Trimming left V 6 bases short and J 2 bases short, with 17 bases between. Germline V gives CDR1 DFQATT, CDR2 SNEGSKA (reference sequence). CDR3 size: 14 residues.

The rearrangement links TRBV30 to TRBJ2-5; TRBD1 aligns across 8 bases. The V segment lost 2 bases and the J segment 3 bases; nucleotides outside the gene matches: 8. From germline, CDR1 is GTSNPN and CDR2 SVGIG (reference sequence). The CDR3 runs 15 residues. The chain's CDR3 is CAWSFRQGKKETQYF. The CDR3 nucleotides are TGTGCCTGGAGTTTTAGACAGGGGAAAAAAGAGACCCAGTACTTC.